The clone carrying this T cell receptor (beta chain) was seen a single time. The sample is drawn from a study of regulatory T cells in long-lasting Graves disease. Time point denoted: newly diagnosed GD, antithyroid drugs for less than 3 months. Preparation of the TCR library used RNA extracted from PBMCs. CDR1 and CDR2 from the germline V gene are SGHKS and YYEKEE (reference sequence). V was trimmed by 4 bases and J by 7 bases, leaving 12 bases between them. This CDR3 region has 13 residues. Sequencing libraries for TCR beta were prepared with iRepertoire HTBI primers and Arm-PCR of CDR3 regions. TCRdb used MiXCR to reprocess the multiplex PCR reads, holding one entry per CDR3 protein. There are around 400,000 distinct CDR3 sequences in the sample; 15% to 18% occur only once, and about 20% lies in the top ten.

This chain uses TRBV5-5 with TRBJ1-5, with D possibly being TRBD1 (5 bases). The sequence came from a female donor with Graves disease. The sample in question was peripheral blood mononuclear cells (PBMCs), obtained at new diagnosis, from a patient treated with antithyroid drugs. The CDR3 DNA reads TGTGCCAGCAGCCTCAGGGAACGGCAGCCCCAGCATTTT. Its protein is CASSLRERQPQHF. Filled out from reference TRBV5-5 and TRBJ1-5, the complete variable domain reads DAGVTQSPTHLIKTRGQQVTLRCSPISGHKSVSWYQQVLGQGPQFIFQYYEKEERGRGNFPDRFSARQFPNYSSELNVNALLLGDSALYLCASSLRERQPQHFGDGTRLSIL.